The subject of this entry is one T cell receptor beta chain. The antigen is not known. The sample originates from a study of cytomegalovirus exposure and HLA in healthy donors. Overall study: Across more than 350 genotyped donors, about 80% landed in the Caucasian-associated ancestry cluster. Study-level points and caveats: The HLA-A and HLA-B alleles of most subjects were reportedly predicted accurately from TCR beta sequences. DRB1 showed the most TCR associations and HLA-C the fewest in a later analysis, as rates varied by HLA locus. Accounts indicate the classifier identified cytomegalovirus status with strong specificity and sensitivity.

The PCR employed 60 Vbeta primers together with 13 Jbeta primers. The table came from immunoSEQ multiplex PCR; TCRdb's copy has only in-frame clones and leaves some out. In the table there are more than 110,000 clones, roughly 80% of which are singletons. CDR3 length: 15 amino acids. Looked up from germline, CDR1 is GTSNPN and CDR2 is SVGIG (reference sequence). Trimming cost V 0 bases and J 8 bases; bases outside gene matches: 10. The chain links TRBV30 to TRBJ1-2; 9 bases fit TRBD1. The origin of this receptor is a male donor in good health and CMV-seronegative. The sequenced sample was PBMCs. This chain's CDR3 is CAWSVTLGTGSGYTF. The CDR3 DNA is TGTGCCTGGAGTGTTACCCTCGGGACAGGGAGCGGCTACACCTTC.